One sample yielded the 3 T cell receptor beta chains listed below, sequenced in a study of post-analysis software for immune sequencing data. Prepared TCR beta cDNA libraries contained unique molecular identifiers. MiXCR, run by TCRdb on the PCR reads, gives a single entry per CDR3 protein. The table lists 650,000 to 850,000 distinct CDR3 sequences, 53% of them singletons. Points from the study as a whole: Five TRBV segments, including TRBV5-6, TRBV5-1 and TRBV20-1, were more frequent in patients than controls.

The antigens of these receptors remain unknown. Sequenced sample: blood. These receptors were obtained from a girl between 5 and 17 years old with multiple sclerosis.

The sample holds a few counts of this clonotype. The chain combines TRBV7-3 with TRBJ2-5, with D perhaps TRBD2 (6 bases). The CDR3 loop spans 11 amino acids. The V gene lost 4 bases and the J gene lost 11 bases, with 11 bases spanning the gap. CDR1 is SGHTA and CDR2 is FQGTGA in the germline V gene. CDR3: CASSSAGPQYF. The CDR3 DNA is TGTGCCAGCAGCTCGGCGGGACCGCAGTACTTC.

The chain is built from TRBV12-3 or TRBV12-4 and TRBJ2-1, with D perhaps TRBD1 (6 bases). The CDR3 is 16 residues long. V gave up 3 bases and J gave up 5 bases, with 17 bases separating them. CDR3 nucleotides: TGTGCCAGCAGTTTCGAGACAGGATGGCAGGACAATGAGCAGTTCTTC. This translates into CASSFETGWQDNEQFF.

This clonotype was recorded a few times. The chain recombines TRBV7-9 with TRBJ2-5; perhaps D is TRBD1 or TRBD2 (5 bases each). The J call may be faulty, since TRBJ2-7 better matches the DNA end. CDR3 size: 13 residues. From germline, CDR1 is SEHNR and CDR2 FQNEAQ (reference sequence). The DNA for the CDR3 is TGTGCCAGCAGCTTAGGGGGGAGCGACGAGCAGTACTTC. It codes for CASSLGGSDEQYF.